The TCR beta chain described here comes from a study of T cells after yellow fever vaccination. The study, taken as a whole, reports: Peak timing came faster in the weaker secondary response, day 5 versus 15. Most clones from primary vaccination resurfaced after the booster (nearly 97% CD4, more than 75% CD8).

A few counts support this clonotype. Antigen: not known. UMIs were added to TCR cDNA along with a universal primer site when it was made by 5'RACE template switching. TCRdb fed the 5' RACE reads into MiXCR, producing one record per CDR3 protein. The sample records about 630,000 distinct CDR3 sequences, over 9% being singletons. CDR3 length: 13 amino acids. CDR1 and CDR2 from the germline V gene are DFQATT and SNEGSKA (reference sequence). The V end lost 5 bases, the J end lost 6 bases, and 16 bases lay between the germline ends. The V gene is TRBV20-1, the J gene TRBJ1-2, with a tentative D call TRBD1 (5 bases). This receptor was taken from a young man who received the YFV17D yellow fever vaccine. The sequencing used PBMCs, collected on the day of the yellow fever booster vaccination. The CDR3 sequence: CSAPRQKKNGYTF. The CDR3 bases are TGCAGTGCTCCCCGACAGAAAAAGAATGGCTACACCTTC.